This TCR beta chain was sequenced in a study of technical replicates of blood from a handful of donors. Between the trimmed V and J ends, which lost 0 bases and 5 bases, there was a span of 7 bases. Per germline, CDR1 SGDLS and CDR2 YYNGEE. The CDR3 runs 13 residues. Assay: immunoSEQ multiplex PCR; the TCRdb copy retains only in-frame clones and omits some. The repertoire includes 56,000 or so clones, just over 90% of them detected once, and 4.2% sits in the top ten. The chain carries TRBV9 and TRBJ2-3; D may be TRBD1 (5 bases). The specimen sequenced was PBMCs. The sequence was collected from a human donor in good health. Some clones in this sample may be carry-over from other donors' samples. CDR3 bases: TGTGCCAGCAGCGTAGCTACAGGAGATACGCAGTATTTT. This sequence encodes CASSVATGDTQYF. Using reference TRBV9 and TRBJ2-3 for the parts outside the CDR3, the full variable domain is DSGVTQTPKHLITATGQRVTLRCSPRSGDLSVYWYQQSLDQGLQFLIQYYNGEERAKGNILERFSAQQFPDLHSELNLSSLELGDSALYFCASSVATGDTQYFGPGTRLTVL.